The rows below give T cell receptor beta chains drawn from one sample of a study of beta chain features in type 1 diabetes. Repertoires were generated with immunoSEQ multiplex PCR, while TCRdb's copy carries only in-frame clones and drops some. The sample includes 120,000 to 150,000 clones, under 60% of them seen just once. Sequenced: Tregs from blood. The receptors were sampled from a man aged 18 to 35 in good health. CDR3s include the opening cysteine and the closing phenylalanine or tryptophan. A D gene is named only where the DNA matches it firmly. Rows give clone size only sometimes, using once, few, many, or a class for an expanded clone.

>TRBV21-1|TRBJ2-2|NA|few
CASSKAPQGSTGELFF
TGTGCCAGCAGCAAAGCTCCACAGGGATCCACCGGGGAGCTGTTTTTT
>TRBV30|TRBJ2-1|NA|few
CACSREFNEQFF
TGTGCCTGCTCACGGGAGTTCAATGAGCAGTTCTTC
>TRBV28|TRBJ2-1|NA|NA
CASSFLLAHEQFF
TGTGCCAGCAGTTTTTTACTAGCTCATGAGCAGTTCTTC
>TRBV30|TRBJ1-3|NA|NA
CARRAGDGNTIYF
TGTGCCCGACGAGCAGGGGATGGAAACACCATATATTTT
>TRBV7-2|TRBJ2-2|NA|NA
CASSFYGGAVPGELFF
TGTGCCAGCAGCTTCTATGGGGGCGCAGTCCCCGGGGAGCTGTTTTTT
>TRBV10-3|TRBJ2-3|TRBD2|few
CAILAGGLTDTQYF
TGTGCCATTCTAGCGGGGGGGCTGACAGATACGCAGTATTTT
>TRBV7-9|TRBJ2-7|TRBD1|NA
CASTYGGTGPSEQYF
TGTGCCAGCACCTACGGTGGGACAGGGCCCTCCGAGCAGTACTTC
>TRBV19|TRBJ2-3|NA|NA
CASSTRQGSDTQYF
TGTGCCAGTAGTACCCGCCAGGGGTCAGATACGCAGTATTTT
>TRBV28|TRBJ2-5|NA|few
CASSFFLRTADQETQYF
TGTGCCAGCAGTTTTTTTCTACGGACAGCGGACCAAGAGACCCAGTACTTC
>TRBV7-9|TRBJ1-2|NA|NA
CASSLHGRDNYGYTF
TGTGCCAGCAGCCTCCATGGCAGGGATAACTATGGCTACACCTTC
>TRBV4-3|TRBJ2-7|NA|NA
CASSQDRAYEQYF
TGCGCCAGCAGCCAAGACAGGGCCTACGAGCAGTACTTC
>TRBV30|TRBJ1-2|NA|NA
CAWSVWQGYYGYTF
TGTGCCTGGAGTGTGTGGCAGGGCTACTATGGCTACACCTTC
>TRBV7-9|TRBJ1-1|TRBD1|NA
CASSKTGTAAEAFF
TGTGCCAGCAGCAAAACCGGGACAGCAGCTGAAGCTTTCTTT
>TRBV30|TRBJ1-2|NA|NA
CAWRQGMGYGYTF
TGTGCCTGGAGGCAGGGTATGGGCTATGGCTACACCTTC
>TRBV5-6|TRBJ2-1|TRBD2|few
CASRRTSGGIYNEQFF
TGTGCCAGCAGGCGGACTAGCGGGGGGATTTACAATGAGCAGTTCTTC
>TRBV2|TRBJ2-1|TRBD2|few
CASTPPGLAGENEQFF
TGTGCCAGCACCCCACCTGGACTAGCGGGAGAAAATGAGCAGTTCTTC